The 9 T cell receptor beta chains in this list originate from one sample, sequenced in a study of T cells in tumors and immune-related adverse events. Assay: immunoSEQ multiplex PCR; the TCRdb copy retains only in-frame clones and omits some. The table includes some 2,300 clones, about 80% detected once. The sequences come from tumor tissue, collected from a patient treated with anti-PD-1 therapy. Receptors were obtained from a female donor with metastatic renal cell carcinoma.

The chain combines TRBV4-1 with TRBJ2-5, with 9 bases fitting TRBD2. CDR3 length: 15 amino acids. V shed 4 bases, J shed 5 bases, and the junction held 8 bases outside the gene matches. Germline V gene sequence: CDR1 MGHRA, CDR2 YSYEKL. CDR3 in amino acids: CASSPVAGVGETQYF. The CDR3 DNA reads TGCGCCAGCAGCCCTGTAGCGGGAGTGGGGGAGACCCAGTACTTC.

The chain recombines TRBV2 with TRBJ2-1, with 11 bases that match TRBD1. Germline loops: CDR1 SNHLY, CDR2 FYNNEI. CDR3 length: 14 residues. Unmatched junction bases numbered 3, after V lost 5 bases and J lost 6 bases. The CDR3: CASSTGTGGNEQFF. The CDR3 DNA reads as TGTGCCAGCAGTACCGGGACAGGGGGCAATGAGCAGTTCTTC.

This clone was counted once. This chain uses TRBV11-3 with TRBJ2-7; D could derive from TRBD1 or TRBD2 (5 bases each). The CDR3 totals 14 residues. The germline V gene encodes CDR1 SGHNT and CDR2 YENEEA. Trimming shortened V by 5 bases and J by 2 bases, and 13 bases separated the two germline ends. The CDR3 DNA follows: TGTGCCAGCAGCCAAGAGGGGAGACCCTACGAGCAGTACTTC. Its protein is CASSQEGRPYEQYF.

This clone appeared a few times. V usage is TRBV5-4 and J usage is TRBJ2-7; D is ambiguous. Germline CDR1 is SGHNT and CDR2 is YYREEE (reference sequence). The CDR3 extends over 14 amino acids. Trimming left V 1 base short and J 2 bases short, with 10 bases between. CDR3 coding DNA: TGTGCCAGCAGCTTGTATGGCGTTACCTACGAGCAGTACTTC. Translation gives CASSLYGVTYEQYF.

CDR3 coding DNA: TGTGCCAGCAGCCCCGGGCTCACCTACAATGAGCAGTTCTTC. The encoded protein is CASSPGLTYNEQFF. The chain uses TRBV7-8 and TRBJ2-1; no definite D call. Germline CDR1 SGHVS, CDR2 FQNEAQ. The CDR3 length is 14 residues. The V end lost 5 bases, the J end lost 2 bases, and 10 bases lay between the germline ends. Complete variable domain (other parts from reference TRBV7-8 and TRBJ2-1): GAGVSQSPRYKVAKRGQDVALRCDPISGHVSLFWYQQALGQGPEFLTYFQNEAQLDKSGLPSDRFFAERPEGSVSTLKIQRTQQEDSAVYLCASSPGLTYNEQFFGPGTRLTVL.

The V call is TRBV4-2, the J call TRBJ2-5; 8 nucleotides agree with TRBD2. Per the germline V gene, CDR1 is LGHNA and CDR2 is YNFKEQ. The CDR3 consists of 17 residues. Trimming cost V 1 base and J 5 bases; bases outside gene matches: 12. The CDR3: CASSQGASGSPSETQYF. CDR3 bases: TGTGCCAGCAGCCAAGGTGCCAGCGGGAGCCCTTCCGAGACCCAGTACTTC.

This clone was picked up a small number of times. J is TRBJ2-7 and V is TRBV5-1; a weak D match, TRBD1 (7 bases). Deletions cut 4 bases from V and 0 bases from J, with 17 bases between. The CDR3 contains 16 residues. From germline, CDR1 is SGHRS and CDR2 YFSETQ. The chain's CDR3 is CASSETGTGSSYEQYF. The CDR3 nucleotides read TGCGCCAGCAGCGAGACAGGGACTGGGAGCTCCTACGAGCAGTACTTC. Drawing the rest from reference TRBV5-1 and TRBJ2-7, the complete variable domain is KAGVTQTPRYLIKTRGQQVTLSCSPISGHRSVSWYQQTPGQGLQFLFEYFSETQRNKGNFPGRFSGRQFSNSRSEMNVSTLELGDSALYLCASSETGTGSSYEQYFGPGTRLTVT.

The CDR3: CASRGSADTQYF. Here the CDR3 DNA reads TGTGCCAGTAGGGGCAGTGCAGATACGCAGTATTTT. The chain joins TRBV19 to TRBJ2-3; D ambiguous. Between the trimmed V and J ends, which lost 6 bases and 4 bases, there was a span of 8 bases. The CDR3 has 12 residues. Germline V gene data show CDR1 as LNHDA and CDR2 as SQIVND (reference sequence). Supplemented by reference TRBV19 and TRBJ2-3, the full variable domain reads DGGITQSPKYLFRKEGQNVTLSCEQNLNHDAMYWYRQDPGQGLRLIYYSQIVNDFQKGDIAEGYSVSREKKESFPLTVTSAQKNPTAFYLCASRGSADTQYFGPGTRLTVL.

Points on this clone: One junction end does not reproduce the germline sequence, and a read error may be involved. This chain links TRBV10-1 with TRBJ1-2; D is uncertain. This CDR3 comprises 12 residues. Germline values: CDR1 WNHNN, CDR2 SYGVQD (reference sequence). The CDR3 sequence is CASSPGRAPPSF. The CDR3 DNA reads TGCGCCAGCAGTCCCGGGAGGGCTCCCCCCTCCTTC.